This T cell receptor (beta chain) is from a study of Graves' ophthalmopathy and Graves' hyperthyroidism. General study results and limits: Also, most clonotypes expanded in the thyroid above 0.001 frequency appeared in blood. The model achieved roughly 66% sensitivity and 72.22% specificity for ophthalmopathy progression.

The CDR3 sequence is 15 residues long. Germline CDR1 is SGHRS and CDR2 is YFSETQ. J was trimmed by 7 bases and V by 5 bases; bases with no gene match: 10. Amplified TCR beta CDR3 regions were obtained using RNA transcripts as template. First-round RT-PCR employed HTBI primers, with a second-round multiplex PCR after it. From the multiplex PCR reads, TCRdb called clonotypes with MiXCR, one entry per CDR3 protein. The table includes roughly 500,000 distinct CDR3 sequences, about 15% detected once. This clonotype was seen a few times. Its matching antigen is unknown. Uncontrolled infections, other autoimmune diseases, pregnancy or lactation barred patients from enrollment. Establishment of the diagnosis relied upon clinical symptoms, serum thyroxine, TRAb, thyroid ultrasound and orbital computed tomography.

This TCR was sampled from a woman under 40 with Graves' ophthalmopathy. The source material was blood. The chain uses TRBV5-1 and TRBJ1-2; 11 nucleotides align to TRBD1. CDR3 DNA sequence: TGCGCCAGCAGGTTGACTGGACAGGGGGCCAGTGGCTACACCTTC. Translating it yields CASRLTGQGASGYTF.